The 22 T cell receptor beta chains below come from one sample, sequenced in a study of vaccination and CD4 T cells after COVID-19. Sample treatment: approximately nine-day PBMC culture with coronavirus spike peptide pools or control peptides (ViraFEST assay). Antigens of these TCRs are unknown. Scientists ran DNA taken from cultured CD4+ T cells through the Oncomine TCR Beta short-read assay for sequencing. TCRdb reprocessed the PCR reads with MiXCR, giving one entry per CDR3 protein. The sample holds about 15,000 distinct CDR3 sequences, about 55% seen once. Source material: CD4+ T cells from blood, cultured in vitro. Receptor source: a human donor who had recovered from COVID-19.

This clonotype was picked up a small number of times. The rearrangement uses TRBV7-3 and TRBJ1-5; D is unclear. CDR3 length: 18 residues. V was cut by 2 bases and J by 0 bases, with 17 bases left in between. Germline V CDR1 and CDR2: SGHTA, FQGTGA. The CDR3 sequence is CASSLGWVPPYSNQPQHF. CDR3 coding DNA: TGTGCCAGCAGCTTAGGGTGGGTCCCCCCTTATAGCAATCAGCCCCAGCATTTT.

This chain joins TRBV12-3 or TRBV12-4 and TRBJ1-5, with D possibly TRBD1 on 6 matching bases. This CDR3 is 16 amino acids long. The germline V and J ends were trimmed by 6 bases and 7 bases, with 22 bases remaining between them. CDR3 loop: CASSPTGGGSGQPQHF. In DNA, the CDR3 is TGTGCCAGCAGCCCCACCGGAGGGGGATCGGGGCAGCCCCAGCATTTT.

In this sample, this clonotype turned up a few times. The gene calls are TRBV2 and TRBJ1-4; 8 bases line up with TRBD1. The germline gives CDR1 SNHLY, CDR2 FYNNEI. The length of the CDR3 is 14 residues. The junction had 8 bases not matched to a gene; V was cut back by 6 bases and J by 8 bases. Here the CDR3 DNA reads TGTGCCAGCAGACGCGGACAGGGTGGCGAAAAACTGTTTTTT. It codes for CASRRGQGGEKLFF.

This chain joins TRBV7-2 and TRBJ2-2; D gene ambiguous. The V gene lost 5 bases and the J gene lost 4 bases, with 5 bases spanning the gap. The CDR3 consists of 12 residues. Germline V gene sequence: CDR1 SGHTA, CDR2 FQGNSA. The CDR3 coding sequence is TGTGCCAGCAGCGATGTCACCGGGGAGCTGTTTTTT. This gives the protein CASSDVTGELFF.

The chain couples TRBV4-3 to TRBJ2-3; D may correspond to TRBD1 or TRBD2 (5 bases each). This CDR3 has 19 residues. Germline CDR1 is LGHNA and CDR2 is YSLEER. Trimming pared 0 bases from V and 1 base from J, leaving 20 bases between. This CDR3 reads CASSQDIGRDLRGTDTQYF. CDR3 DNA: TGCGCCAGCAGCCAAGATATAGGTAGGGACCTTCGGGGCACAGATACGCAGTATTTT.

The chain combines TRBV15 with TRBJ1-2; D ambiguous. This CDR3 is 14 amino acids long. Per the germline V gene, CDR1 is LNHNV and CDR2 is YYDKDF (reference sequence). Trimming removed 5 bases at V and 3 bases at J, with 13 bases between. In DNA form, the CDR3 reads TGTGCCACCAGCCCCCCCGAAAGGGACTATGGCTACACCTTC. This encodes CATSPPERDYGYTF.

Only a few counts were recorded for this clonotype. The genes are TRBV7-2 and TRBJ1-2, with no clear D. The CDR3 consists of 13 residues. Trimming left V 1 base short and J 5 bases short, with 8 bases between. Looked up from germline, CDR1 is SGHTA and CDR2 is FQGNSA. The CDR3 protein is CASSLVSGYGYTF. In nucleotides, the CDR3 is TGTGCCAGCAGCTTAGTGTCGGGATATGGCTACACCTTC.

The chain is built from TRBV4-3 and TRBJ2-5, with D possibly TRBD1 on 5 matching bases. The CDR3 length is 15 residues. Germline V gene lookup returns CDR1 LGHNA and CDR2 YSLEER. V lost 2 bases to trimming and J lost 1 base, with 11 bases between them. The CDR3 nucleotides read TGCGCCAGCAGCCAATTAGCAGGGTCCCAAGAGACCCAGTACTTC. It yields the protein CASSQLAGSQETQYF.

The chain employs TRBV6-1 and TRBJ1-6; D might be TRBD1 (6 bases). The V gene lost 2 bases and the J gene lost 10 bases, with 12 bases spanning the gap. The CDR3 is 14 amino acids. Germline V gene data show CDR1 as MNHNS and CDR2 as SASEGT. CDR3 region: CASSEPRGWSPLHF. The DNA of the CDR3 is TGTGCCAGCAGTGAACCCAGGGGTTGGTCACCCCTCCACTTT.

The V call is TRBV2, the J call TRBJ1-6; D is possibly TRBD1 (5 bases). Per germline, CDR1 SNHLY and CDR2 FYNNEI. V was clipped by 5 bases and J by 6 bases, with 14 bases between them. The CDR3 is 15 residues long. CDR3 region: CASSPLGGGNSPLHF. The CDR3 coding sequence is TGTGCCAGCAGTCCCCTGGGGGGAGGTAATTCACCCCTCCACTTT.

This clonotype was observed a single time. The chain employs TRBV7-2 and TRBJ1-1, with D unclear. This CDR3 contains 11 residues. Germline V gene data show CDR1 as SGHTA and CDR2 as FQGNSA. The germline V and J ends were trimmed by 3 bases and 7 bases, with 6 bases remaining between them. CDR3 nucleotides: TGTGCCAGCAGCTTGACGGTTGAAGCTTTCTTT. Protein product: CASSLTVEAFF.

This clonotype was recorded once. CDR3 nucleotides: TGCAGTGCTAGAGCCGGTAGCGCCTCCTCCTACAATGAGCAGTTCTTC. Translation gives CSARAGSASSYNEQFF. The chain links TRBV20-1 to TRBJ2-1, with TRBD2 as a possible D gene (5 bases). Germline CDR1 reads DFQATT; CDR2 reads SNEGSKA (reference sequence). The CDR3 consists of 16 residues. V was cut by 1 base and J by 0 bases, with 13 bases left in between.

Worth noting for this clonotype: Relative to the germline gene, one junction end is altered; a read error may explain this. The chain employs TRBV11-2 and TRBJ1-6; D might be TRBD1 (6 bases). The CDR3 is 15 amino acids. Germline V gene lookup returns CDR1 SGHAT and CDR2 FQNNGV. CDR3 DNA sequence: TGTGCCAGCAGCTTAGTACAGGGTAGTAATCCACCCCTCCACTTT. It codes for CASSLVQGSNPPLHF.

The rearrangement joins TRBV20-1 to TRBJ2-5, with 7 nucleotides matching TRBD1. V was pared by 6 bases and J by 3 bases, with 7 bases of the junction left unmatched. The CDR3 extends over 13 amino acids. Germline CDR1 and CDR2: DFQATT and SNEGSKA (reference sequence). CDR3 amino acids: CSAHRDSEETQYF. CDR3 DNA: TGCAGTGCGCACCGGGACAGTGAAGAGACCCAGTACTTC.

The gene calls are TRBV2 and TRBJ1-1; D is ambiguous. This CDR3 has 15 residues. CDR1 and CDR2 from the germline V gene are SNHLY and FYNNEI. V lost 8 bases, J lost 2 bases, and 18 bases lay in between. CDR3 region: CASLERIDYNTEAFF. CDR3 bases: TGTGCCAGCCTTGAAAGGATAGATTATAACACTGAAGCTTTCTTT.

This sequence joins TRBV12-3 or TRBV12-4 and TRBJ2-7, with 10 bases matching TRBD2. With V trimmed by 5 bases and J by 6 bases, 7 bases remained unmatched. There are 14 residues in the CDR3. The CDR3 spells CASSEGGLASEQYF. DNA of the CDR3: TGTGCCAGCAGTGAGGGGGGACTAGCGAGCGAGCAGTACTTC.

The chain carries TRBV7-2 and TRBJ1-6, with D possibly matching TRBD1 (5 bases). This CDR3 has 16 residues. The germline CDR1 and CDR2 sequences are SGHTA and FQGNSA. The V end lost 1 base, the J end lost 11 bases, and 18 bases lay between the germline ends. CDR3 bases: TGTGCCAGCAGCTTAGGACAGACTCTAGAGACTCCACCCCTCCACTTT. Translated, it gives CASSLGQTLETPPLHF.

The chain has TRBV2 and TRBJ2-5; D perhaps matches TRBD1 (6 bases). Trimming pared 6 bases from V and 1 base from J, leaving 15 bases between. Germline V gene data show CDR1 as SNHLY and CDR2 as FYNNEI. This CDR3 is built from 15 residues. The CDR3 DNA sequence: TGTGCCAGCAGCCTCGGACAGCGCGGCCAAGAGACCCAGTACTTC. Protein: CASSLGQRGQETQYF.

The V call is TRBV18, the J call TRBJ2-7; D is perhaps TRBD1 (6 bases). The CDR3 spans 15 residues. V lost 0 bases to trimming and J lost 6 bases, with 15 bases between them. CDR1 KGHSH and CDR2 LQKENI come from the germline V gene. CDR3 loop: CASSPPGATRSEQYF. The CDR3 coding sequence is TGTGCCAGCTCACCACCGGGGGCGACGAGATCCGAGCAGTACTTC.

This clonotype has a single count. The CDR3 nucleotides are TGTGCCAGCAGTTACCGAGGGGCCTCCCAAGAGACCCAGTACTTC. Translating it yields CASSYRGASQETQYF. The chain carries TRBV6-5 and TRBJ2-5; either TRBD1 or TRBD2 may supply D (5 bases each). Germline V gene data show CDR1 as MNHEY and CDR2 as SVGAGI. CDR3 size: 15 residues. V was pared by 2 bases and J by 1 base, with 11 bases between.

The J gene is TRBJ1-1, the V gene TRBV18; D might be TRBD1 (5 bases). Germline-derived CDR1 and CDR2 are KGHSH and LQKENI. The ends were cut back, 4 bases at V and 0 bases at J, with 9 bases in the middle. The CDR3 has 14 amino acids. The CDR3 here is CASSRDSLNTEAFF. CDR3 sequence (DNA): TGTGCCAGCTCACGGGACTCTCTGAACACTGAAGCTTTCTTT. Full variable domain (outside the CDR3, taken from reference TRBV18 and TRBJ1-1): NAGVMQNPRHLVRRRGQEARLRCSPMKGHSHVYWYRQLPEEGLKFMVYLQKENIIDESGMPKERFSAEFPKEGPSILRIQQVVRGDSAAYFCASSRDSLNTEAFFGQGTRLTVV.

The chain joins TRBV12-5 to TRBJ2-2, with no clear D. V was clipped by 5 bases and J by 1 base, with 14 bases between them. CDR3 length: 16 amino acids. Looked up from germline, CDR1 is LGHNT and CDR2 is FRNRAP. The DNA of the CDR3 is TGTGCTAGTGGTCTACGGCCCGCAGGGAACACCGGGGAGCTGTTTTTT. Amino acid sequence: CASGLRPAGNTGELFF.